Shown below are 28 T cell receptor beta chains from a single sample sequenced in a study of cytomegalovirus exposure and HLA in healthy donors. In the PCR, 60 Vbeta and 13 Jbeta primers were used. Clones were read by immunoSEQ multiplex PCR, and TCRdb kept only the in-frame ones, dropping some. The sample holds 120,000 or so clones; roughly two thirds are singletons and the top ten take 1.5% to 2%. Sample: PBMCs. Receptors originate from a man aged 30 to 45 in good health and CMV-seropositive.

The chain links TRBV25-1 to TRBJ1-1; D call uncertain. V dropped 2 bases and J dropped 6 bases, with 13 bases sitting between them. The CDR3 has 14 amino acids. Germline-derived CDR1 and CDR2 are MGHDK and SYGVNS. The DNA of the CDR3 is TGTGCCAGCAGTGAACGACGTGAGGCCGCTGAAGCTTTCTTT. As protein: CASSERREAAEAFF.

This rearrangement joins TRBV5-4 to TRBJ1-2; weak D call: TRBD1 (5 bases). The CDR3 covers 13 residues. Germline V gives CDR1 SGHNT, CDR2 YYREEE (reference sequence). V lost 3 bases and J 4 bases, leaving 10 bases between the germline ends. The CDR3 protein is CASSSPGLYGYTF. CDR3 DNA sequence: TGTGCCAGCAGCTCCCCGGGACTCTATGGCTACACCTTC. The full variable domain, rest sourced from reference TRBV5-4 and TRBJ1-2, is ETGVTQSPTHLIKTRGQQVTLRCSSQSGHNTVSWYQQALGQGPQFIFQYYREEENGRGNFPPRFSGLQFPNYSSELNVNALELDDSALYLCASSSPGLYGYTFGSGTRLTVV.

This rearrangement joins TRBV5-1 to TRBJ2-3; unclear D gene. CDR1 SGHRS and CDR2 YFSETQ come from the germline V gene. V lost 2 bases and J lost 2, with 12 bases in between. The length of the CDR3 is 15 residues. CDR3 amino acids: CASSLGGTVTDTQYF. CDR3 DNA: TGCGCCAGCAGCTTAGGCGGCACCGTCACAGATACGCAGTATTTT.

The chain is built from TRBV7-3 and TRBJ2-7; 9 bases are a match to TRBD2. Germline CDR1 and CDR2: SGHTA and FQGTGA. The CDR3 contains 13 residues. The trim removed 1 base at V and 9 bases at J, leaving 4 bases unmatched. The CDR3 protein is CASSLNGGGAQYF. CDR3 in DNA: TGTGCCAGCAGCTTAAATGGCGGGGGGGCGCAGTACTTC.

The table lists this clone with a few counts. V and J are TRBV30 and TRBJ2-1; 8 bases match TRBD2. V shed 3 bases and J 9 bases; nucleotides not matched to a gene: 10. The CDR3 totals 14 residues. Germline V gene data show CDR1 as GTSNPN and CDR2 as SVGIG (reference sequence). CDR3 DNA sequence: TGTGCCTGGAGCGGGACTAGTTGGATGAGTGAGCAGTTCTTC. Translated, it gives CAWSGTSWMSEQFF. The variable domain in full, with the rest retrieved from reference TRBV30 and TRBJ2-1, is SQTIHQWPATLVQPVGSPLSLECTVEGTSNPNLYWYRQAAGRGLQLLFYSVGIGQISSEVPQNLSASRPQDRQFILSSKKLLLSDSGFYLCAWSGTSWMSEQFFGPGTRLTVL.

The V gene is TRBV4-2, the J gene TRBJ2-7; 9 nucleotides match TRBD1. Germline V CDR1 and CDR2: LGHNA, YNFKEQ. The CDR3 sequence is 15 residues long. Trimming at V came to 4 bases and at J to 6 bases, leaving 10 bases not matched to a gene. CDR3 loop: CASSPRDRETGEQYF. The DNA for the CDR3 is TGTGCCAGCAGCCCCCGGGACAGGGAAACGGGCGAGCAGTACTTC.

This chain connects TRBV30 to TRBJ2-5, with TRBD1 as a possible D gene (6 bases). The germline V gene has CDR1 GTSNPN and CDR2 SVGIG (reference sequence). V dropped 1 base and J dropped 5 bases, with 14 bases sitting between them. The CDR3 is made up of 14 amino acids. The CDR3 spells CAWSGQASWETQYF. CDR3 in DNA: TGTGCCTGGAGTGGACAGGCATCGTGGGAGACCCAGTACTTC.

The chain couples TRBV6-1 to TRBJ2-5; 10 nucleotides align to TRBD2. The CDR3 is 15 residues long. CDR1 is MNHNS and CDR2 is SASEGT in the germline V gene. The trim removed 7 bases at V and 4 bases at J, leaving 9 bases unmatched. CDR3 coding DNA: TGTGCCAGCACCCCCGCCCTAGCGGGAGTAGAGACCCAGTACTTC. Its protein is CASTPALAGVETQYF.

The chain recombines TRBV19 with TRBJ2-7, with TRBD1 matching over 9 bases. Germline-derived CDR1 and CDR2 are LNHDA and SQIVND (reference sequence). The V segment lost 9 bases and the J segment 2 bases; nucleotides outside the gene matches: 8. The CDR3 is 14 residues long. The CDR3 region is CARGQGRVAYEQYF. The CDR3 nucleotides are TGTGCCAGGGGACAGGGTAGGGTCGCCTACGAGCAGTACTTC.

DNA for the CDR3: TGCGCCAGCAGCGAAGCTAGCGTGGGCAATGAGCAGTTCTTC. Residues: CASSEASVGNEQFF. The chain has TRBV5-1 and TRBJ2-1, with D possibly TRBD2 on 6 matching bases. The length of the CDR3 is 14 residues. Germline assignment: CDR1 SGHRS and CDR2 YFSETQ. V gave up 4 bases and J gave up 6 bases, with 14 bases separating them.

The chain is built from TRBV27 and TRBJ2-1; 9 bases align to TRBD2. V shed 2 bases, J shed 9 bases, and the junction held 17 bases outside the gene matches. Germline CDR1 reads MNHEY; CDR2 reads SMNVEV (reference sequence). This CDR3 region has 18 residues. For the CDR3, the DNA is TGTGCCAGCAGTTTAGGGCAGGGGGATGGCGGGAGGGCCGCTGAGCAGTTCTTC. Translation: CASSLGQGDGGRAAEQFF.

This chain connects TRBV5-1 to TRBJ2-1; 8 bases match TRBD2. The V and J ends lost 4 bases and 4 bases, in that order; junction bases with no gene match: 10. CDR3 length equals 16 residues. Germline-derived CDR1 and CDR2 are SGHRS and YFSETQ. CDR3 bases: TGCGCCAGCAGCCCAGGTAGCGGGGCAGATTACAATGAGCAGTTCTTC. It codes for CASSPGSGADYNEQFF.

The chain has TRBV4-1 and TRBJ2-7; D is perhaps TRBD1 (5 bases). V was cut by 1 base and J by 2 bases, with 12 bases left in between. Germline CDR1 reads MGHRA; CDR2 reads YSYEKL. The CDR3 has 15 amino acids. For the CDR3, the DNA is TGCGCCAGCAGCCAAGGACGGACATCCCCCTACGAGCAGTACTTC. Protein: CASSQGRTSPYEQYF.

This clone appeared a few times. The rearrangement uses TRBV4-2 and TRBJ2-2, with 7 bases lining up with TRBD2. The CDR3 is made up of 18 amino acids. Losses at the gene ends were 0 bases for V and 3 bases for J; bases not matched to a gene: 10. Germline V gene data show CDR1 as LGHNA and CDR2 as YNFKEQ. CDR3 coding DNA: TGTGCCAGCAGCCAAGAAGGTGGGGGAGGGCCGGACACCGGGGAGCTGTTTTTT. Its translation: CASSQEGGGGPDTGELFF.

This clone has just a few counts. This sample includes further DNA sequences coding for the same CDR3. For the CDR3, the DNA is TGTGCCAGCAGCTTAGGTGGCAGGGGGACCGGGGAGCTGTTTTTT. It is translated as CASSLGGRGTGELFF. This chain uses TRBV11-2 with TRBJ2-2; 7 bases match TRBD1. This CDR3 is 15 amino acids long. Losses at the gene ends were 1 base for V and 5 bases for J; bases not matched to a gene: 4. Germline V gives CDR1 SGHAT, CDR2 FQNNGV.

This chain connects TRBV9 to TRBJ2-7; 7 bases fit TRBD1. The germline CDR1 and CDR2 sequences are SGDLS and YYNGEE. The length of the CDR3 is 16 residues. The J segment lost 1 base and the V segment lost 2 bases, leaving 9 bases of the junction unmatched. The CDR3 bases are TGTGCCAGCAGCGTCGATCCCCGGGACAGATCCTACGAGCAGTACTTC. Amino acids: CASSVDPRDRSYEQYF.

This chain joins TRBV7-2 and TRBJ2-1, with 7 positions matching TRBD2. Germline V gives CDR1 SGHTA, CDR2 FQGNSA. J lost 8 bases, V lost 3 bases, and 10 bases had no gene match. The CDR3 contains 15 residues. CDR3 protein: CASSFQIIGGDEQFF. In DNA, the CDR3 is TGTGCCAGCAGCTTCCAGATCATTGGGGGGGATGAGCAGTTCTTC.

In its sample, this clone was seen a few times. This chain joins TRBV21-1 and TRBJ2-1; the DNA was not used to check the table's D call, TRBD2. TRBV21-1 has pseudogene status. This CDR3 has 17 residues. The CDR3 DNA is TGTGCCAGCAGCAAAGGAGGAAAGCGGGAGGGAATAAATGAGCAGTTCTTC. As protein: CASSKGGKREGINEQFF.

V gene TRBV6-6 combines with J gene TRBJ1-2; D is ambiguous. CDR3 length equals 14 residues. Trimming took 7 bases from V and 5 from J, leaving 17 bases between them. Germline CDR1 and CDR2: MNHNY and SVGAGI (reference sequence). In DNA, the CDR3 is TGTGCCAGCATCGAGGGAGGCCAGGTTTATGGCTACACCTTC. The encoded protein is CASIEGGQVYGYTF.

In DNA form, the CDR3 reads TGTGCCAGCAGTGATACTCCGGGACATACTGTCTCCTACGAGCAGTACTTC. It yields the protein CASSDTPGHTVSYEQYF. The J gene is TRBJ2-7, the V gene TRBV25-1, with D tentatively TRBD1 (6 bases). The CDR3 covers 17 residues. The germline CDR1 and CDR2 sequences are MGHDK and SYGVNS. Trimming left V 3 bases short and J 0 bases short, with 18 bases between.

CDR3 amino acids: CASTSGGVGTQYF. CDR3 sequence (DNA): TGTGCCAGCACCAGTGGGGGGGTCGGGACCCAGTACTTC. V is TRBV11-2 and J is TRBJ2-5; TRBD2 matches at 7 bases. V lost 7 bases and J lost 7; bases outside the gene matches: 9. CDR1 and CDR2 (germline): SGHAT, FQNNGV. The CDR3 extends over 13 amino acids.

The V call is TRBV6-1, the J call TRBJ2-5; D perhaps matches TRBD2 (7 bases). The CDR3 length is 16 residues. Trimming removed 2 bases at V and 5 bases at J, with 18 bases between. Germline V CDR1 and CDR2: MNHNS, SASEGT. The CDR3 coding sequence is TGTGCCAGCAGTGAAATTACGCGGGGGCAGGGGGAGACCCAGTACTTC. Translated, it gives CASSEITRGQGETQYF.

The chain links TRBV28 to TRBJ2-7, with 7 bases that match TRBD1. Losses at the gene ends were 1 base for V and 0 bases for J; bases not matched to a gene: 12. The CDR3 runs to 18 residues. The germline gives CDR1 MDHEN, CDR2 SYDVKM. The CDR3 loop is CASSLSTGPTISSYEQYF. The CDR3 DNA reads TGTGCCAGCAGTTTATCGACAGGGCCCACCATATCCTCCTACGAGCAGTACTTC. The full variable domain, in which reference TRBV28 and TRBJ2-7 provide the parts outside the CDR3, is DVKVTQSSRYLVKRTGEKVFLECVQDMDHENMFWYRQDPGLGLRLIYFSYDVKMKEKGDIPEGYSVSREKKERFSLILESASTNQTSMYLCASSLSTGPTISSYEQYFGPGTRLTVT.

This clone was observed once. V is TRBV5-1 and J is TRBJ2-1; 15 bases agree with TRBD2. The germline gives CDR1 SGHRS, CDR2 YFSETQ. V lost 6 bases and J lost 6; bases outside the gene matches: 10. The CDR3 sequence is 17 residues long. CDR3 bases: TGCGCCAGCAATACCGGGACTAGCGGGGGGAAAATCAATGAGCAGTTCTTC. It codes for CASNTGTSGGKINEQFF.

The chain joins TRBV18 to TRBJ2-3; 10 bases match TRBD1. The CDR3 totals 21 residues. Germline CDR1 KGHSH, CDR2 LQKENI. V shed 2 bases and J 0 bases; nucleotides not matched to a gene: 17. This CDR3 reads CASSPYLGTGEGYLSTDTQYF. In DNA form, the CDR3 reads TGTGCCAGCTCACCATATTTAGGGACAGGGGAAGGATACTTGAGCACAGATACGCAGTATTTT.

This clone has only a few counts. The chain uses TRBV6-5 and TRBJ2-7, with D unresolved. Germline lookup yields CDR1 MNHEY and CDR2 SVGAGI. V was trimmed by 6 bases and J by 3 bases, leaving 12 bases between them. The CDR3 has 13 residues. The CDR3 DNA sequence: TGTGCCAGCAGCCCCGGGTCTTACTACGAGCAGTACTTC. It is translated as CASSPGSYYEQYF.

The chain is built from TRBV7-2 and TRBJ2-1; D is perhaps TRBD1 (5 bases). Trimming stripped 0 bases from V and 15 bases from J, with 12 bases between. CDR3 size: 12 residues. CDR1 SGHTA and CDR2 FQGNSA come from the germline V gene. The CDR3 DNA sequence: TGTGCCAGCAGCTTAGCAGGGGTTCATATGTTCTTC. Translated: CASSLAGVHMFF.

The chain is built from TRBV2 and TRBJ2-1; 7 bases are a match to TRBD2. CDR3 length: 14 amino acids. In germline, CDR1 is SNHLY, CDR2 FYNNEI. Trimming cost V 4 bases and J 4 bases; bases outside gene matches: 4. The CDR3 bases are TGTGCCAGCAGTGCACTAGCGAGATACAATGAGCAGTTCTTC. Its translation: CASSALARYNEQFF.